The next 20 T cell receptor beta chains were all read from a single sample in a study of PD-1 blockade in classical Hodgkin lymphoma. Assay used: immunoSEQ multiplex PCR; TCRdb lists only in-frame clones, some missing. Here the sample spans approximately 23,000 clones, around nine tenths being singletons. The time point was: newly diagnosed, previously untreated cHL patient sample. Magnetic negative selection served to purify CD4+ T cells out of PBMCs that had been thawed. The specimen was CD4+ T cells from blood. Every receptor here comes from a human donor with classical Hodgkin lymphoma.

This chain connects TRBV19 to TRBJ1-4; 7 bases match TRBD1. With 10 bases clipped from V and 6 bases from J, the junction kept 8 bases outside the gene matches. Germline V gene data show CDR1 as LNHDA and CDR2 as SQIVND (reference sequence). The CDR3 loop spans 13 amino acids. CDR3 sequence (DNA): TGTGCCACCCGGACAGGAGGGTATGAAAAACTGTTTTTT. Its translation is CATRTGGYEKLFF.

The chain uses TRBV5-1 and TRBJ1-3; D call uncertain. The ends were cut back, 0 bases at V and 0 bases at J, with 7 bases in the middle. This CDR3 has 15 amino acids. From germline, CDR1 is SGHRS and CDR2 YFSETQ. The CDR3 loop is CASSLGRASGNTIYF. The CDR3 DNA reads TGCGCCAGCAGCTTGGGGCGGGCCTCTGGAAACACCATATATTTT.

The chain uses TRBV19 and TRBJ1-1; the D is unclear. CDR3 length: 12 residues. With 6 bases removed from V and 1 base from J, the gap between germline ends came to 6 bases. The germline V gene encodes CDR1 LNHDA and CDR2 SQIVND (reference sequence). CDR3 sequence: CASRGPNTEAFF. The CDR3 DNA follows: TGTGCCAGTAGGGGCCCGAACACTGAAGCTTTCTTT.

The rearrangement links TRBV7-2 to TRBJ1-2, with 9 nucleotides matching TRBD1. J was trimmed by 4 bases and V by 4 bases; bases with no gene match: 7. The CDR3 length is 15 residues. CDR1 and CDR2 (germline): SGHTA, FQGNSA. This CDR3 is CASSSTGGFGYGYTF. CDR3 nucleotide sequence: TGTGCCAGCAGCTCGACAGGGGGATTTGGCTATGGCTACACCTTC.

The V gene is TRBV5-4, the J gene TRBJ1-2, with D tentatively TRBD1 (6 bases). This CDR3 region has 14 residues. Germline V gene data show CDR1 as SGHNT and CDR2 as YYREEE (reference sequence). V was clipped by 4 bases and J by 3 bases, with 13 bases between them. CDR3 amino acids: CASSADRWDYGYTF. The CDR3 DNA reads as TGTGCCAGCAGCGCCGACAGGTGGGACTATGGCTACACCTTC.

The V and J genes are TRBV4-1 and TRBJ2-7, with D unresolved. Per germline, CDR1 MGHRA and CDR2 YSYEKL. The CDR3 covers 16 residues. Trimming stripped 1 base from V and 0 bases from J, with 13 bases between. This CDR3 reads CASSQVWRSSSYEQYF. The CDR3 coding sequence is TGCGCCAGCAGCCAAGTCTGGCGTAGTAGCTCCTACGAGCAGTACTTC.

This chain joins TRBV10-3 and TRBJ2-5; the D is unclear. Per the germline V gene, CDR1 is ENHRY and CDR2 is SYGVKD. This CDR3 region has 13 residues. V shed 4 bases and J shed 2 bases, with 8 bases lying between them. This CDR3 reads CAISGQVQETQYF. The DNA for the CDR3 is TGTGCCATCAGTGGCCAGGTTCAAGAGACCCAGTACTTC.

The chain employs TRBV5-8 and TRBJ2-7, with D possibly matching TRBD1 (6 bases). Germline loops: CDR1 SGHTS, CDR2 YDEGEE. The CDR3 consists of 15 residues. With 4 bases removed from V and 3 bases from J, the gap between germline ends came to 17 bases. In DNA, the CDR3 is TGTGCCAGCAGCCAGACCGGGGTAGGGGGCTACGAGCAGTACTTC. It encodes CASSQTGVGGYEQYF. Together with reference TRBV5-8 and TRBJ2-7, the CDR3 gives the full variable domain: EAGVTQSPTHLIKTRGQQATLRCSPISGHTSVYWYQQALGLGLQFLLWYDEGEERNRGNFPPRFSGRQFPNYSSELNVNALELEDSALYLCASSQTGVGGYEQYFGPGTRLTVT.

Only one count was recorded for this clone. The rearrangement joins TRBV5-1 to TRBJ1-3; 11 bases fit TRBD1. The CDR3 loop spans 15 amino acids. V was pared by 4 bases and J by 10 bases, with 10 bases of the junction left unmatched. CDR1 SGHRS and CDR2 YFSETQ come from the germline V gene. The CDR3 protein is CASSGGTGGRQTIYF. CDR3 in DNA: TGCGCCAGCAGCGGTGGGACAGGGGGTCGGCAAACCATATATTTT.

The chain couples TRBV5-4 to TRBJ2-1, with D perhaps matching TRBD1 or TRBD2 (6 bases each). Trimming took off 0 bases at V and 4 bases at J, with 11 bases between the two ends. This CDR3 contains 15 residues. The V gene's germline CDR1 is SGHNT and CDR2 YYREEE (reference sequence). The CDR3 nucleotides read TGTGCCAGCAGCTTGGACGGGGGCGGGTACAATGAGCAGTTCTTC. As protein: CASSLDGGGYNEQFF.

The CDR3 DNA is TGCGCCAGCAGCCCGGGACGGAGGGTGAACACCGGGGAGCTGTTTTTT. Its protein is CASSPGRRVNTGELFF. J is TRBJ2-2 and V is TRBV5-1; D might be TRBD2 (6 bases). Germline V CDR1 and CDR2: SGHRS, YFSETQ. Trimming took off 4 bases at V and 1 base at J, with 14 bases between the two ends. The CDR3 has 16 residues.

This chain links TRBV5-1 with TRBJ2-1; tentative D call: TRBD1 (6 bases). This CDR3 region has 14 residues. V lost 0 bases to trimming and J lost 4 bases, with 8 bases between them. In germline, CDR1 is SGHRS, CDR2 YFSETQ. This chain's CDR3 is CASSLGTGYNEQFF. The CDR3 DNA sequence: TGCGCCAGCAGCTTGGGTACAGGGTACAATGAGCAGTTCTTC. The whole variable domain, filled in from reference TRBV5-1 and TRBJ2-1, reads KAGVTQTPRYLIKTRGQQVTLSCSPISGHRSVSWYQQTPGQGLQFLFEYFSETQRNKGNFPGRFSGRQFSNSRSEMNVSTLELGDSALYLCASSLGTGYNEQFFGPGTRLTVL.

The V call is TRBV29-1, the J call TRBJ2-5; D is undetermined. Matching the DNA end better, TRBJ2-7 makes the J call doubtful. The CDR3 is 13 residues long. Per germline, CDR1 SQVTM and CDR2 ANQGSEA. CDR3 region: CSVTKVLGNEQYF. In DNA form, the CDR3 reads TGCAGCGTTACCAAGGTCCTAGGCAACGAGCAGTACTTC.

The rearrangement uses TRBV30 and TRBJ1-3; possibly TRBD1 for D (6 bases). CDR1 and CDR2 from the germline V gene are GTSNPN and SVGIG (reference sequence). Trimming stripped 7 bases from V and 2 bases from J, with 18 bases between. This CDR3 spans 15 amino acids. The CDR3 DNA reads TGTGCCTCACAAACAGGGAGGACGGCTGGAAACACCATATATTTT. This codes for CASQTGRTAGNTIYF. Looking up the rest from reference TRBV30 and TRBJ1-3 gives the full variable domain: SQTIHQWPATLVQPVGSPLSLECTVEGTSNPNLYWYRQAAGRGLQLLFYSVGIGQISSEVPQNLSASRPQDRQFILSSKKLLLSDSGFYLCASQTGRTAGNTIYFGEGSWLTVV.

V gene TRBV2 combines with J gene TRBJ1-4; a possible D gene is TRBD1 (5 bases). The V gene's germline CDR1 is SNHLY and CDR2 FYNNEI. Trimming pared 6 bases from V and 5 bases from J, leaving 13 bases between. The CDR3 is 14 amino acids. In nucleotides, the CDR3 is TGTGCCAGCAGAGACAGACTTGGGAATGAAAAACTGTTTTTT. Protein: CASRDRLGNEKLFF.

The CDR3 DNA follows: TGTGCCAGTAGTATAGGATTTAATGAAAAACTGTTTTTT. Translating gives CASSIGFNEKLFF. The J gene is TRBJ1-4, the V gene TRBV19; no firm D call. The CDR3 runs to 13 residues. Germline-derived CDR1 and CDR2 are LNHDA and SQIVND (reference sequence). The V end was cut by 1 base, the J end by 4 bases, with 4 bases between.

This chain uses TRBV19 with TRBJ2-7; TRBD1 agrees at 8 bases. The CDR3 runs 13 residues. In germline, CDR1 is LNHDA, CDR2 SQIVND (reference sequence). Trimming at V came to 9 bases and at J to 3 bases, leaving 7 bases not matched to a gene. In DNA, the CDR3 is TGTGCCAGCTCAAGACAGGGGATCTACGAGCAGTACTTC. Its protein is CASSRQGIYEQYF.

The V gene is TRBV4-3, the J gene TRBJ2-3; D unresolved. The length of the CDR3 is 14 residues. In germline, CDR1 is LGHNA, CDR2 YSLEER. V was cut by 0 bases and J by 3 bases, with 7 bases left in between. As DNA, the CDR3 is TGCGCCAGCAGCCAAGATCCCCGAACAGATACGCAGTATTTT. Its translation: CASSQDPRTDTQYF.

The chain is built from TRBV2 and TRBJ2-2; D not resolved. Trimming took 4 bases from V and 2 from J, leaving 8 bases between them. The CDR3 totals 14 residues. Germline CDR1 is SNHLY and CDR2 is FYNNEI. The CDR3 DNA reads TGTGCCAGCAGTGGATATCCTAACACCGGGGAGCTGTTTTTT. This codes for CASSGYPNTGELFF.

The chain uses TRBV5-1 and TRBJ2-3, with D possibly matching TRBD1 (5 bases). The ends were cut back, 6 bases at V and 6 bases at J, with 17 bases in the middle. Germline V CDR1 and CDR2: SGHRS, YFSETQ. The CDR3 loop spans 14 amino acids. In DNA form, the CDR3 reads TGCGCCAGCAAGGTCGAGACAGCGTGGGATACGCAGTATTTT. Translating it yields CASKVETAWDTQYF.